Included here is one T cell receptor (beta chain) sequence, with context. These data come from a study of cytomegalovirus exposure and HLA in healthy donors. V was pared by 4 bases and J by 6 bases, with 10 bases of the junction left unmatched. Germline V CDR1 and CDR2: LGHNA, YSLEER. This CDR3 comprises 17 residues. 60 Vbeta and 13 Jbeta primers were used in PCR. Here immunoSEQ multiplex PCR was the method, and the copy in TCRdb shows in-frame clones only, minus some. The sample lists some 200,000 clones; around 80% were seen once. The V gene is TRBV4-3, the J gene TRBJ2-2; 11 positions match TRBD1. The clonotype was recovered from a man in his forties or fifties in good health and CMV-seropositive. Sequencing was performed on PBMCs. The CDR3 nucleotides read TGCGCCAGCAGCCTTGGGACAGGGGGAGGTCGGGCCGGGGAGCTGTTTTTT. This encodes CASSLGTGGGRAGELFF.